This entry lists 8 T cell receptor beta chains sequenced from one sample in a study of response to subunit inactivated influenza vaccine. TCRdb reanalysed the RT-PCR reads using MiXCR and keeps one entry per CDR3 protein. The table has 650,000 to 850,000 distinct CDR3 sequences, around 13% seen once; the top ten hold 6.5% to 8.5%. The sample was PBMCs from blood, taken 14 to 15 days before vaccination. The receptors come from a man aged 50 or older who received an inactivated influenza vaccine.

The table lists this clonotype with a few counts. The CDR3, as DNA: TGTGCCACCAGTGATTTTGGGCGGGAGTCTTCCAATGAGCAGTTCTTC. Translated, it gives CATSDFGRESSNEQFF. J is TRBJ2-1 and V is TRBV24-1; 7 bases are a match to TRBD2. Trimming took 1 base from V and 6 from J; bases not matched to a gene: 8. The CDR3 runs 16 residues. Per germline, CDR1 KGHDR and CDR2 SFDVKD.

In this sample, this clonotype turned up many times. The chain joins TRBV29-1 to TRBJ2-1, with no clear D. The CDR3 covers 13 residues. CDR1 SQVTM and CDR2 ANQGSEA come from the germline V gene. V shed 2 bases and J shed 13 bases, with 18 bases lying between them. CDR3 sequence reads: CSVEKGRLSPQFF. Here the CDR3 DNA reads TGCAGCGTTGAAAAAGGGCGGCTATCCCCTCAGTTCTTC.

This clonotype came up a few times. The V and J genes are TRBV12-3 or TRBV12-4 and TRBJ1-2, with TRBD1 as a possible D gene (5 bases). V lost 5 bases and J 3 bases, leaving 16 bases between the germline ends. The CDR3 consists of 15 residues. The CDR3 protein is CASSGGVGADYGYTF. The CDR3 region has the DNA TGTGCCAGCAGTGGGGGGGTGGGAGCGGACTATGGCTACACCTTC.

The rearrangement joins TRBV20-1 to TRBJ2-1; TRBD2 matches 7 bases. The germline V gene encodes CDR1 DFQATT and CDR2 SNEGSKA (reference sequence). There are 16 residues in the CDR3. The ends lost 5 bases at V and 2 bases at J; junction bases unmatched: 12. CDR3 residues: CSARRGVAVPYNEQFF. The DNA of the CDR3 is TGCAGTGCTCGTCGGGGGGTCGCCGTCCCCTACAATGAGCAGTTCTTC.

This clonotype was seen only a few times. Here the CDR3 DNA reads TGCAGTGCTAGCCCCCGGCGGGCGGGAGGTCAGCCCCAGCATTTT. Translation gives CSASPRRAGGQPQHF. The chain has TRBV20-1 and TRBJ1-5; no firm D call. CDR3 length: 15 amino acids. Trimming left V 3 bases short and J 6 bases short, with 18 bases between. Germline CDR1 is DFQATT and CDR2 is SNEGSKA (reference sequence).

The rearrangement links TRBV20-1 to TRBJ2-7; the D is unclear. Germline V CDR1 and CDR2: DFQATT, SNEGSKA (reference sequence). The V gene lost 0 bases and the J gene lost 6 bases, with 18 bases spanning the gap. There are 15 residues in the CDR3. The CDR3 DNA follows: TGCAGTGCTAGAGAACCTCGAAACCTTTGGGGCGAGCAGTACTTC. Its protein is CSAREPRNLWGEQYF.

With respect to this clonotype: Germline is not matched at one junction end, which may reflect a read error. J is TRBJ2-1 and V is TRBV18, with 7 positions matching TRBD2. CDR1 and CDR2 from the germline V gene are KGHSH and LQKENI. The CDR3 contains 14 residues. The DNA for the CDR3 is TGTGCCAGCGCACCCGGGACTACCTCCAATGAGCAGTTCTTC. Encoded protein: CASAPGTTSNEQFF.

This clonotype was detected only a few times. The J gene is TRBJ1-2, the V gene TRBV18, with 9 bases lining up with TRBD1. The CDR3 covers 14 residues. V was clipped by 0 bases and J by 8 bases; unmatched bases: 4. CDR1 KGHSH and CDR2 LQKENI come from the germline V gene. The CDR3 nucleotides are TGTGCCAGCTCACCACCGGGACAGGGTGAAGGCTACACCTTC. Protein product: CASSPPGQGEGYTF.